What follows is one TCR beta chain and its context. The CDR3 consists of 14 residues. Germline loops: CDR1 MDHEN, CDR2 SYDVKM. With 7 bases removed from V and 5 bases from J, the gap between germline ends came to 17 bases. In the authors' workflow: Amplified reference gene primers provided the basis for estimating nucleated cell counts. Method: immunoSEQ multiplex PCR; TCRdb's copy keeps in-frame clones and lacks some. V and J calls and clone size are as listed in that table; D and trimming were resolved from the DNA. The top ten hold around 2% of the sample, which has roughly 100,000 clones, roughly 89% seen once. The data stem from a study of blood T cell repertoires in COVID-19. Overall study: Samples of COVID-19 (acute and convalescent) were obtained from the United States, Italy and Spain.

This chain joins TRBV28 and TRBJ1-1; tentative D call: TRBD1 (5 bases). Material for sequencing was peripheral blood. This clonotype was obtained from a woman between 45 and 65 years old with COVID-19, enrolled during active disease. CDR3 amino acids: CASNHRPPWTEAFF. The DNA of the CDR3 is TGTGCCAGCAACCACAGGCCCCCGTGGACTGAAGCTTTCTTT. The full variable domain, rest sourced from reference TRBV28 and TRBJ1-1, is DVKVTQSSRYLVKRTGEKVFLECVQDMDHENMFWYRQDPGLGLRLIYFSYDVKMKEKGDIPEGYSVSREKKERFSLILESASTNQTSMYLCASNHRPPWTEAFFGQGTRLTVV.